This passage covers 19 T cell receptor beta chains from one sample sequenced in a study of cytomegalovirus exposure and HLA in healthy donors. PCR involved 60 Vbeta and 13 Jbeta primers. Method: immunoSEQ multiplex PCR; TCRdb's copy keeps in-frame clones and lacks some. This sample has about 180,000 clones, with 65% to 90% found just once. Sequenced: PBMCs. The receptors stem from a girl aged 2 to 9 in good health and CMV-seropositive.

This clone was seen a handful of times. The chain's CDR3 is CASRIAGGTAYEQYF. The CDR3 DNA sequence: TGTGCCAGCAGGATAGCGGGAGGAACCGCCTACGAGCAGTACTTC. V is TRBV2 and J is TRBJ2-7, with 10 bases matching TRBD2. J gave up 2 bases and V 6 bases, and 7 bases lay outside the gene matches. From germline, CDR1 is SNHLY and CDR2 FYNNEI. CDR3 length: 15 amino acids.

The J gene is TRBJ1-6, the V gene TRBV11-2, with D perhaps matching TRBD1 (6 bases). The CDR3 loop spans 16 amino acids. The V gene's germline CDR1 is SGHAT and CDR2 FQNNGV. V shed 0 bases and J shed 6 bases, with 12 bases lying between them. The CDR3 loop reads CASSLDEGHVNSPLHF. The CDR3 coding sequence is TGTGCCAGCAGCTTAGACGAGGGACACGTTAATTCACCCCTCCACTTT.

The V call is TRBV6-4, the J call TRBJ2-1; 12 bases line up with TRBD2. V dropped 3 bases and J dropped 4; count of bases not matched to a gene: 1. Per the germline V gene, CDR1 is MRHNA and CDR2 is SNTAGT. CDR3 length equals 15 residues. The CDR3 DNA reads as TGTGCCAGCAGTGAAGGACTAGCGGGGTACAATGAGCAGTTCTTC. Translating it yields CASSEGLAGYNEQFF.

The chain couples TRBV11-2 to TRBJ1-1; no definite D call. The V end was cut by 3 bases, the J end by 1 base, with 6 bases between. Looked up from germline, CDR1 is SGHAT and CDR2 is FQNNGV. The length of the CDR3 is 13 residues. DNA of the CDR3: TGTGCCAGCAGCTTTGGGAGGAACACTGAAGCTTTCTTT. Translating gives CASSFGRNTEAFF.

The rearrangement joins TRBV30 to TRBJ1-2, with D maybe TRBD1 (5 bases). The CDR3 sequence is 13 residues long. CDR1 is GTSNPN and CDR2 is SVGIG in the germline V gene (reference sequence). V lost 1 base to trimming and J lost 1 base, with 7 bases between them. CDR3 amino acids: CAWSGQINYGYTF. The CDR3 DNA is TGTGCCTGGAGTGGACAGATTAACTATGGCTACACCTTC.

The genes are TRBV14 and TRBJ2-1; perhaps TRBD1 as D (5 bases). The CDR3 spans 17 residues. The germline gives CDR1 SGHDN, CDR2 FVKESK. The V end lost 0 bases, the J end lost 0 bases, and 12 bases lay between the germline ends. This CDR3 is CASSQEMGRSSYNEQFF. In nucleotides, the CDR3 is TGTGCCAGCAGCCAAGAGATGGGGCGGAGCTCCTACAATGAGCAGTTCTTC.

The chain has TRBV7-9 and TRBJ2-6; the match to TRBD2 covers 13 bases. V trimming: 1 base; J trimming: 2 bases; junction bases outside the gene matches: 5. Germline values: CDR1 SEHNR, CDR2 FQNEAQ (reference sequence). The CDR3 is 19 residues long. Here the CDR3 DNA reads TGTGCCAGCAGCTTAGGCGGGGGACTAGCGGGACCTGGGGCCAACGTCCTGACTTTC. As protein: CASSLGGGLAGPGANVLTF.

The chain combines TRBV4-1 with TRBJ1-2, with D tentatively TRBD1 (6 bases). Looked up from germline, CDR1 is MGHRA and CDR2 is YSYEKL. The CDR3 is 16 residues long. V was cut by 0 bases and J by 0 bases, with 11 bases left in between. The CDR3 sequence: CASSQDPTGPNYGYTF. CDR3 nucleotide sequence: TGCGCCAGCAGCCAAGATCCGACAGGTCCTAACTATGGCTACACCTTC.

The V and J genes are TRBV5-1 and TRBJ1-1; D is uncertain. CDR3 size: 16 residues. Trimming shortened V by 0 bases and J by 5 bases, and 17 bases separated the two germline ends. CDR1 is SGHRS and CDR2 is YFSETQ in the germline V gene. In nucleotides, the CDR3 is TGCGCCAGCAGCTTGGGCGGGAGGGTCGGCCAAACTGAAGCTTTCTTT. Amino acid sequence: CASSLGGRVGQTEAFF.

The V and J genes are TRBV6-6 and TRBJ1-4; weak D call: TRBD1 (5 bases). The germline V and J ends were trimmed by 4 bases and 3 bases, with 12 bases remaining between them. Germline loops: CDR1 MNHNY, CDR2 SVGAGI (reference sequence). The CDR3 extends over 15 amino acids. CDR3 sequence: CASSLGEAANEKLFF. The CDR3 DNA is TGTGCCAGCAGTTTAGGGGAGGCGGCTAATGAAAAACTGTTTTTT.

This rearrangement joins TRBV13 to TRBJ1-5; 7 bases map to TRBD1. The junction had 5 bases not matched to a gene; V was cut back by 5 bases and J by 1 base. CDR3 size: 15 residues. Germline loops: CDR1 PRHDT, CDR2 FYEKMQ (reference sequence). The CDR3 coding sequence is TGTGCCAGCAGCCGAGGGGGCCCCAGCAATCAGCCCCAGCATTTT. Encoded protein: CASSRGGPSNQPQHF.

The rearrangement uses TRBV5-1 and TRBJ1-6; unclear D gene. The CDR3 consists of 16 residues. Deletions cut 7 bases from V and 0 bases from J, with 14 bases between. CDR1 is SGHRS, CDR2 YFSETQ, per germline. In DNA, the CDR3 is TGCGCCAGCGCCCCTGGGGAGAGCTCCTATAATTCACCCCTCCACTTT. Encoded protein: CASAPGESSYNSPLHF.

With respect to this clone: Other nucleotide sequences from this sample produce the same CDR3. V gene TRBV5-1 combines with J gene TRBJ2-3; D remains unclear. From germline, CDR1 is SGHRS and CDR2 YFSETQ. V was trimmed by 0 bases and J by 6 bases, leaving 11 bases between them. This CDR3 contains 14 residues. The CDR3 reads CASSLGQDTDTQYF. The DNA of the CDR3 is TGCGCCAGCAGCTTGGGGCAGGATACGGATACGCAGTATTTT.

This rearrangement joins TRBV2 to TRBJ1-2, with a weak D call TRBD1 (6 bases). V lost 7 bases to trimming and J lost 0 bases, with 15 bases between them. Per germline, CDR1 SNHLY and CDR2 FYNNEI. The length of the CDR3 is 15 residues. CDR3 bases: TGTGCCAGCAACGAGGACAGTTACTCTAACTATGGCTACACCTTC. It codes for CASNEDSYSNYGYTF.

The chain carries TRBV28 and TRBJ1-1; D ambiguous. The CDR3 extends over 16 amino acids. Germline loops: CDR1 MDHEN, CDR2 SYDVKM. Trimming stripped 1 base from V and 3 bases from J, with 15 bases between. DNA of the CDR3: TGTGCCAGCAGTTTATACCTTCGTAGCTGGTACACTGAAGCTTTCTTT. Translated: CASSLYLRSWYTEAFF.

The CDR3 region has the DNA TGTGCCAGCAGCGGACAAAATGAAAAACTGTTTTTT. It codes for CASSGQNEKLFF. This chain links TRBV9 with TRBJ1-4; D not certain. Germline V gene sequence: CDR1 SGDLS, CDR2 YYNGEE. The CDR3 is made up of 12 amino acids. Trimming cost V 3 bases and J 5 bases, with 5 bases left between them.

The genes are TRBV15 and TRBJ2-1; D is unresolved. Trimming took 1 base from V and 4 from J, leaving 14 bases between them. CDR1 LNHNV and CDR2 YYDKDF come from the germline V gene (reference sequence). The CDR3 contains 16 residues. CDR3: CATSRGLRVAYNEQFF. The CDR3 coding sequence is TGTGCCACCAGCAGAGGCTTACGGGTCGCGTACAATGAGCAGTTCTTC.

This chain links TRBV6-5 with TRBJ1-4; the match to TRBD1 covers 7 bases. Germline lookup yields CDR1 MNHEY and CDR2 SVGAGI. The CDR3 has 15 amino acids. With 5 bases clipped from V and 7 bases from J, the junction kept 10 bases outside the gene matches. The CDR3 DNA is TGTGCCAGCAGTCAAGACAGGGTAGTGGGTGAAAAACTGTTTTTT. Translated: CASSQDRVVGEKLFF.

The gene calls are TRBV6-5 and TRBJ1-1; D remains unclear. The germline CDR1 and CDR2 sequences are MNHEY and SVGAGI. The CDR3 consists of 14 residues. Trimming left V 6 bases short and J 1 base short, with 12 bases between. The CDR3 DNA reads as TGTGCCAGCAGAGTTGCGTCCCCGAACACTGAAGCTTTCTTT. It encodes CASRVASPNTEAFF.